This T cell receptor (beta chain) was observed in a study of molecular identifiers for immune sequencing clone quantification. Looking at the study overall: The replicates split RNA from around 20,000 or 100,000 naive CD8 cells five ways and sequenced four.

This CDR3 has 14 residues. V lost 6 bases to trimming and J lost 4 bases, with 18 bases between them. Germline V gene sequence: CDR1 DFQATT, CDR2 SNEGSKA (reference sequence). This clonotype is medium-sized within its sample. Its antigen remains unidentified. The CD8+CD4-CCR7+CD45RA+ phenotype defined the sorted naive CD8 T cells. Notes on the study in general: Over 99% of effector molecules, yet under 1% of naive-cell molecules, were held by clones above 20 RNA copies. A single cell's spiked Jurkat TCR RNA was reportedly detectable among more than 950,000 naive cells.

TCRdb passed the PCR reads through MiXCR, listing each CDR3 protein once. The data show 40,000 to 45,000 distinct CDR3 sequences, about 18% seen once. The rearrangement joins TRBV20-1 to TRBJ1-2, with unresolved D. The clonotype was recovered from a human donor in good health. Some libraries in this study had Jurkat cell RNA spiked in. Sequenced: naive CD8+ T cells from blood, with Jurkat cell RNA spiked in. Subset of the sample: FACS-sorted CD8+CD4-CCR7+CD45RA+ naive T cells. DNA for the CDR3: TGCAGTGCAAAAGACCGCCCCGGCGGCTATGGCTACACCTTC. Amino acids: CSAKDRPGGYGYTF.